This T cell receptor beta chain comes out of a study of monozygotic twins with inflammatory bowel disease. Broader study findings: Discrimination among different T cell subtypes was not achievable. Healthy twins shared more clonotypes with others than IBD patients, most markedly active ones.

The study subjected TCRalpha and TCRbeta cDNA to two nested PCRs of approximately 16 and 10 cycles. TCRdb reanalyzed the 5' RACE reads and collapses them to one entry per CDR3 protein, without DNA. The table gives nearly 450,000 distinct CDR3 sequences; the top ten clones make up roughly 2.2% of it. This CDR3 spans 14 amino acids. The germline CDR1 and CDR2 sequences are MDHEN and SYDVKM. A note on this clonotype: Its antigen is as yet unknown.

Sequencing was carried out using blood. The receptor was derived from a human donor with ulcerative colitis or Crohn's disease, or a healthy co-twin of an affected twin (not recorded which). The rearrangement uses TRBV28 and TRBJ1-6. The CDR3 is CASSSYWGGSPLHF.